Listed below are T cell receptor beta chains from one sample, sequenced in a study of blood T cell repertoires in COVID-19. TCRdb's table, derived via immunoSEQ multiplex PCR, lists solely in-frame clones and lacks some. The sample has 200,000 to 250,000 clones, roughly 80% seen once. The source material was peripheral blood. These receptors originate from a woman younger than 30 with acute or convalescent COVID-19. Each CDR3 is given with its conserved first and last residue. A D gene is named only where the DNA matches it firmly. Rows give clone size only sometimes, using once, few, many, or a class for an expanded clone.

V gene	clone size	D gene	J gene	CDR3 DNA	CDR3 protein
TRBV28	once	TRBD2	TRBJ2-1	TGTGCCAGCAGTCCGCGGCTAGCGGGGTACAATGAGCAGTTCTTC	CASSPRLAGYNEQFF
TRBV5-1	NA	NA	TRBJ2-7	TGCGCCAGCAGCTTGGGCTCGACAGGACTCCCTTACGAGCAGTACTTC	CASSLGSTGLPYEQYF
TRBV4-2	NA	NA	TRBJ2-1	TGTGCCAGCAGCCAAACCGGGTCGAAGGAGCATGAGCAGTTCTTC	CASSQTGSKEHEQFF
TRBV19	NA	TRBD1	TRBJ1-5	TGTGCCAGTTTGAACCGGGACAGCCAAAATCAGCCCCAGCATTTT	CASLNRDSQNQPQHF
TRBV5-1	NA	TRBD2	TRBJ2-3	TGCGCCAGCAGCTTTCCAGCGGGAGGGCCCTATAGCACAGATACGCAGTATTTT	CASSFPAGGPYSTDTQYF
TRBV20-1	NA	TRBD1	TRBJ1-6	TGCAGTGCTAGTACAGGGGATCCCTATAATTCACCCCTCCACTTT	CSASTGDPYNSPLHF
TRBV5-1	few	NA	TRBJ2-7	TGCGCCAGCAGCTTGGTCGGCTACGAGCAGTACTTC	CASSLVGYEQYF
TRBV2	NA	TRBD1	TRBJ2-2	TGTGCCAGCAACCTGGACAGGGGGCCTGTCGGGGAGCTGTTTTTT	CASNLDRGPVGELFF
TRBV9	NA	NA	TRBJ1-6	TGTGCCAGCAGCGTAGCGGACAGCCACAATTCACCCCTCCACTTT	CASSVADSHNSPLHF
TRBV11-2	few	NA	TRBJ1-5	TGTGCCAGCAGCCCTTCGGTGGGGGGTGGAGTTCAGCCCCAGCATTTT	CASSPSVGGGVQPQHF
TRBV2	NA	NA	TRBJ1-4	TGTGCCAGCACCCGTAGGAGCGACGAAAAACTGTTTTTT	CASTRRSDEKLFF
TRBV9	NA	TRBD2	TRBJ2-2	TGTGCCAGCAGCGTGGGACTAGCGGGAGGGCCAAACACCGGGGAGCTGTTTTTT	CASSVGLAGGPNTGELFF
TRBV9	NA	TRBD1	TRBJ1-3	TGTGCCAGCAGCTTCAAGGGGGACAGGGGCCTTTCTGGAAACACCATATATTTT	CASSFKGDRGLSGNTIYF
TRBV5-4	NA	TRBD2	TRBJ2-1	TGTGCCAGCAGGACTAGCGGGAGCTCCTACAATGAGCAGTTCTTC	CASRTSGSSYNEQFF
TRBV6-6	NA	NA	TRBJ1-3	TGTGCCAGCAGTTACCTAGTCGAGCCTGGAAACACCATATATTTT	CASSYLVEPGNTIYF
TRBV18	few	TRBD1	TRBJ1-2	TGTGCCAGCTCACCAGACAGGGTTGCGACTGGCTACACCTTC	CASSPDRVATGYTF
TRBV4-1	NA	TRBD2	TRBJ2-1	TGCGCCAGCAGCCCGGCCTCACTAGCGGGAGGGCCGGAAGGGCAGTTCTTC	CASSPASLAGGPEGQFF
TRBV28	many	NA	TRBJ1-4	TGTGCCAGCAGTTTCTCTGCAACTAATGAAAAACTGTTTTTT	CASSFSATNEKLFF
TRBV14	once	NA	TRBJ2-2	TGTGCCAGCAGCGACGGGACAACACTCACCGGGGAGCTGTTTTTT	CASSDGTTLTGELFF
TRBV27	NA	TRBD2	TRBJ2-7	TGTGCCAGCAGTTTAAGGGAGCCGCGGGAGGGCCACGAGCAGTACTTC	CASSLREPREGHEQYF
TRBV11-3	NA	NA	TRBJ2-3	TGTGCCAGCAGCTTAGGCGTTGATTCTCAACTAAGCACAGATACGCAGTATTTT	CASSLGVDSQLSTDTQYF
TRBV18	NA	NA	TRBJ2-1	TGTGCCAGCTCACTCGAACTAGGGTACAATGAGCAGTTCTTC	CASSLELGYNEQFF
TRBV12-3/TRBV12-4	NA	TRBD1	TRBJ1-2	TGTGCCAGCAGTTTAGAGGGGGCGGCCTACACCTTC	CASSLEGAAYTF
TRBV19	NA	TRBD1	TRBJ1-5	TGTGCCAGTAGACCCGGGACAGAGAGAAATCAGCCCCAGCATTTT	CASRPGTERNQPQHF
TRBV2	once	NA	TRBJ2-5	TGTGCCAGCAGCCCGACAGGCCAAGAGACCCAGTACTTC	CASSPTGQETQYF
TRBV10-3	NA	NA	TRBJ1-1	TGTGCCATCAGTCATTACAGGGAACGGACTGAAGCTTTCTTT	CAISHYRERTEAFF
TRBV4-1	NA	TRBD2	TRBJ2-4	TGCGCCAGCAGCCAAGATTCGTCCGGGAGGGCAGCCAAAAACATTCAGTACTTC	CASSQDSSGRAAKNIQYF
TRBV6-5	NA	TRBD1	TRBJ2-5	TGTGCCAGCAGTCAGCCCGGGACAGCCCAAGAGACCCAGTACTTC	CASSQPGTAQETQYF
TRBV14	NA	NA	TRBJ1-2	TGTGCCAGCAGCCAAGAAGGCGCGATAGGATATCGGGACTATGGCTACACCTTC	CASSQEGAIGYRDYGYTF
TRBV7-2	once	TRBD1	TRBJ1-3	TGTGCCAGCAGCCCAGGGGGAACGACGAGCTCTGGAAACACCATATATTTT	CASSPGGTTSSGNTIYF
TRBV29-1	NA	NA	TRBJ2-7	TGCAGCGTCAGACAGAAATTAGCCTCCTACGAGCAGTACTTC	CSVRQKLASYEQYF
TRBV7-9	NA	NA	TRBJ2-5	TGTGCCAGCAGCCTCAATCAGGGCCCTACGACCCAGTACTTC	CASSLNQGPTTQYF
TRBV10-2	few	TRBD2	TRBJ2-2	TGCGCCAGCAGTGCCCTAGCGGGTACCGGGGAGCTGTTTTTT	CASSALAGTGELFF
TRBV28	NA	TRBD1	TRBJ1-2	TGTGCCAGCAGTTTAGCGTGGGGACAGGGGTCGGTTAACTATGGCTACACCTTC	CASSLAWGQGSVNYGYTF
TRBV4-1	NA	NA	TRBJ1-4	TGCGCCAGCAGCCAAGATGAGGCAGGGCTCGAGTCTGAAAAACTGTTTTTT	CASSQDEAGLESEKLFF
TRBV5-1	NA	NA	TRBJ1-3	TGCGCCAGCAGCTTAGGAGACTCTGGAAACACCATATATTTT	CASSLGDSGNTIYF
TRBV28	NA	TRBD2	TRBJ2-4	TGTGCCAGCAGTTCCCCCGGGACTAGGCGTAGTGTAGCCAAAAACATTCAGTACTTC	CASSSPGTRRSVAKNIQYF
TRBV11-2	NA	NA	TRBJ1-1	TGTGCCAGCAGCTTAGGAGGTTACACGAACACTGAAGCTTTCTTT	CASSLGGYTNTEAFF
TRBV7-9	few	NA	TRBJ1-2	TGTGCCAGCAGCCGCAGCGGAGCGCTCTATGGCTACACCTTC	CASSRSGALYGYTF
TRBV5-8	NA	NA	TRBJ2-5	TGTGCCAGCAGCTTGGACGGACATTCTCAAGAGACCCAGTACTTC	CASSLDGHSQETQYF
TRBV12-5	few	NA	TRBJ1-1	TGTGCTAGTGGCCCCCCCGACAGGCCTGTCGCTGAAGCTTTCTTT	CASGPPDRPVAEAFF
TRBV7-2	once	NA	TRBJ2-7	TGTGCCAGCAGCTTAGAACAGGGCAACTACGAGCAGTACTTC	CASSLEQGNYEQYF
TRBV6-6	NA	TRBD1	TRBJ1-2	TGTGCCAGCAGTGGACAGGGTCAGGTCTACACCTTC	CASSGQGQVYTF
TRBV7-2	NA	NA	TRBJ2-1	TGTGCCAGCAGCTTGCGGAATGAGCAGTTCTTC	CASSLRNEQFF
TRBV5-4	few	NA	TRBJ1-2	TGTGCCAGCAGCTTGGACCTGGACAGTTCTTATGGCTACACCTTC	CASSLDLDSSYGYTF
TRBV18	once	TRBD2	TRBJ2-1	TGTGCCAGCTCACCACGCAGTCTAGCGGGAGCAGGGTATGAGCAGTTCTTC	CASSPRSLAGAGYEQFF
TRBV19	NA	TRBD2	TRBJ2-1	TGTGCCACTCGGGAGGGAGGGGAGCGTGAGCAGTTCTTC	CATREGGEREQFF
TRBV19	NA	TRBD1	TRBJ1-2	TGTGCCAGTAGTCTCTACGGACAGGGGGAGTATGGCTACACCTTC	CASSLYGQGEYGYTF
TRBV29-1	NA	TRBD1	TRBJ2-7	TGCAGCGTTGAAGATCCCGGGACAGGGGTAGACGAGCAGTACTTC	CSVEDPGTGVDEQYF
TRBV24-1	NA	TRBD2	TRBJ2-1	TGTGCCACCAGTGATATAGCGGGAGGGTATGAGCAGTTCTTC	CATSDIAGGYEQFF
TRBV10-1	once	NA	TRBJ1-6	TGCGCCAGCAGACAGGGCTTTGATTCACCCCTCCACTTT	CASRQGFDSPLHF
TRBV7-2	NA	TRBD2	TRBJ2-1	TGTGCCAGCAGCTTAGTCGGGAGGGGGGACAATGAGCAGTTCTTC	CASSLVGRGDNEQFF
TRBV2	NA	TRBD2	TRBJ2-3	TGTGCCAGCTTGAGTTGGACTAGCCCTCGAGGGGATACGCAGTATTTT	CASLSWTSPRGDTQYF
TRBV28	once	NA	TRBJ2-3	TGTGCCAGCAGTGCTCCTAGAGGGAGCACAGATACGCAGTATTTT	CASSAPRGSTDTQYF
TRBV7-2	NA	NA	TRBJ2-6	TGTGCCAGCAGCACCAGAGGCGGGGCTGGGGCCAACGTCCTGACTTTC	CASSTRGGAGANVLTF
TRBV29-1	NA	NA	TRBJ2-7	TGCAGTGCGCACGGGGAGTGCGGGCTCGAATCCTACGAGCAGTACTTC	CSAHGECGLESYEQYF
TRBV7-6	NA	NA	TRBJ2-7	TGTGCCAGCAGCTTAGGGGCGACCTACGAGCAGTACTTC	CASSLGATYEQYF
TRBV6-5	NA	TRBD2	TRBJ2-7	TGTGCCAGCAGTTACTCGGCTAGCGGGGGGTACGAGCAGTACTTC	CASSYSASGGYEQYF
TRBV6-2/TRBV6-3	NA	TRBD2	TRBJ2-7	TGTGCCAGCAGTTTCCTAGCGGTCTCCTACGAGCAGTACTTC	CASSFLAVSYEQYF
TRBV11-3	NA	NA	TRBJ2-1	TGTGCCAGCAGCCCCGGTTTAGCGGTGGGCTCCTACAATGAGCAGTTCTTC	CASSPGLAVGSYNEQFF